A selection of T cell receptor beta chains follows, all from one sample in a study of human T cells and chemical hapten exposure. One entry per CDR3 protein results from TCRdb running MiXCR on the RACE reads. The profile shows about 190,000 distinct CDR3 sequences, 24% of them singletons. Sequences were derived from whole blood, sampled in connection with sensitization to the hapten diphenylcyclopropenone (DPC). Receptors originate from a woman in her 40s with alopecia areata. Some clones in this sample may be carry-over from other donors' samples. Both conserved end residues are part of each CDR3. A D gene is named only where the DNA matches it firmly. Rows may omit the clone size; those that give it use once, few, many or a size class.

size,V,J,D,CDR3,DNA
-,TRBV6-2/TRBV6-3,TRBJ1-5,-,CASRGTGNQPQHF,TGTGCCAGCAGGGGGACCGGCAATCAGCCCCAGCATTTT
few,TRBV5-1,TRBJ1-5,-,CASSFESNQPQHF,TGCGCCAGCAGCTTTGAGTCCAATCAGCCCCAGCATTTT
-,TRBV4-3,TRBJ2-1,-,CASSQAYDNEQFF,TGCGCCAGCAGCCAAGCGTACGACAATGAGCAGTTCTTC
many,TRBV7-9,TRBJ2-3,-,CASSSRGISTDTQYF,TGTGCCAGCAGCTCCCGAGGAATTAGCACAGATACGCAGTATTTT
few,TRBV29-1,TRBJ2-1,-,CSVEAPGYYNEQFF,TGCAGCGTTGAAGCCCCAGGGTACTACAATGAGCAGTTCTTC
-,TRBV27,TRBJ1-2,-,CASSPYTGSYGYTF,TGTGCCAGCAGTCCGTATACAGGATCCTATGGCTACACCTTC
few,TRBV11-2,TRBJ2-5,-,CASSPPGSWETQYF,TGTGCCAGCAGCCCCCCGGGGTCATGGGAGACCCAGTACTTC
-,TRBV7-2,TRBJ1-2,-,CASSPVGSYGYTF,TGTGCCAGCAGCCCCGTAGGCAGCTATGGCTACACCTTC
many,TRBV29-1,TRBJ2-1,TRBD2,CSVDRTSGYNEQFF,TGCAGCGTTGACAGGACTAGCGGCTACAATGAGCAGTTCTTC
-,TRBV5-6,TRBJ2-5,-,CASSPLGRVGRETQYF,TGTGCCAGCAGCCCTCTGGGCAGGGTAGGAAGAGAGACCCAGTACTTC
many,TRBV10-3,TRBJ2-3,-,CAISETGGTDTQYF,TGTGCCATCAGTGAGACAGGAGGCACAGATACGCAGTATTTT
many,TRBV6-1,TRBJ2-2,-,CATPAGGQTNTGELFF,TGTGCCACACCCGCCGGGGGTCAGACGAACACCGGGGAGCTGTTTTTT
few,TRBV20-1,TRBJ1-5,-,CSARDSDWGRVTQHF,TGCAGTGCTAGAGATTCGGACTGGGGCCGGGTGACCCAGCATTTT
-,TRBV28,TRBJ1-1,-,CASSRTGSTEAFF,TGTGCCAGCAGTCGAACAGGGTCCACTGAAGCTTTCTTT
few,TRBV7-2,TRBJ2-1,-,CASSLPGLREQFF,TGTGCCAGCAGCCTTCCGGGTCTCAGGGAGCAGTTCTTC
many,TRBV5-1,TRBJ1-2,-,CASSLDAGRRYGYTF,TGCGCCAGCAGCTTGGATGCAGGGAGACGCTATGGCTACACCTTC
-,TRBV28,TRBJ2-7,-,CASSFSVYEQYF,TGTGCCAGCAGTTTTTCTGTCTACGAGCAGTACTTC
-,TRBV27,TRBJ2-2,-,CASSLFAGVTSTGELFF,TGTGCCAGCAGTTTATTTGCAGGGGTGACTTCTACCGGGGAGCTGTTTTTT
many,TRBV18,TRBJ1-2,-,CASSPDSPRGYTF,TGTGCCAGCTCACCGGACAGCCCGAGAGGCTACACCTTC
few,TRBV4-2,TRBJ2-7,TRBD2,CASRGSGNPPYEQYF,TGTGCCAGCAGGGGAAGCGGGAACCCTCCCTACGAGCAGTACTTC
-,TRBV29-1,TRBJ1-1,-,CSVESPGSGTEAFF,TGCAGCGTTGAAAGCCCGGGGTCGGGCACTGAAGCTTTCTTT
-,TRBV7-2,TRBJ1-5,-,CASSPGQVRGINQPQHF,TGTGCCAGCAGCCCAGGCCAAGTAAGGGGGATCAATCAGCCCCAGCATTTT